This T cell receptor (beta chain) was identified during a study of early T cells in non-severe SARS-CoV-2 infection. Study outcomes and limitations: Reliance on VDJdb matching favored anti-spike CD8 responses; private and CD4 specificities were missed.

Germline V CDR1 and CDR2: SEHNR, FQNEAQ (reference sequence). V lost 5 bases, J lost 4 bases, and 7 bases stayed unmatched. This CDR3 contains 14 residues. One entry per CDR3 protein results from TCRdb running MiXCR on the 5' RACE reads. The sample lists 25,000 to 30,000 distinct CDR3 sequences, roughly 5% occurring once. This clonotype was counted at least ten times. Its cognate antigen is unknown. Sequenced sample: whole blood. The rearrangement joins TRBV7-9 to TRBJ2-5; 7 bases agree with TRBD1. This clonotype was sampled from an adult who was a healthcare worker with PCR-confirmed SARS-CoV-2 infection or an uninfected control (not recorded which). CDR3 loop: CASSQGDSRETQYF. As DNA, the CDR3 is TGTGCCAGCAGCCAAGGGGACAGTAGAGAGACCCAGTACTTC.